Below, 9 T cell receptor beta chains from the same sample are listed, as sequenced in a study of T cells in Graves' hyperthyroidism and ophthalmopathy. The investigators amplified TCR beta CDR3 regions from RNA transcripts. Using the HTBI primer set, a first-round RT-PCR was run on the TCR CDR3. TCRdb analysed the multiplex PCR reads with MiXCR anew, one entry per CDR3 protein. In the table there are 340,000 or so distinct CDR3 sequences, about 20% of which are singletons. The source material was blood. Receptors were obtained from a woman aged 45-60 years with Graves' hyperthyroidism.

This clonotype was seen many times. This chain connects TRBV6-1 to TRBJ2-5; D is uncertain. V dropped 5 bases and J dropped 5 bases, with 12 bases sitting between them. Germline CDR1 MNHNS, CDR2 SASEGT. CDR3 length: 13 residues. CDR3 bases: TGTGCCAGCAGTCGGGCCTCGGCGGAGACCCAGTACTTC. Translation gives CASSRASAETQYF.

The table lists this clonotype with many counts. The gene calls are TRBV7-2 and TRBJ2-4; D is uncertain. CDR1 and CDR2 from the germline V gene are SGHTA and FQGNSA. The CDR3 contains 13 residues. V was clipped by 5 bases and J by 0 bases, with 5 bases between them. The CDR3 spells CASSHLAKNIQYF. The DNA of the CDR3 is TGTGCCAGCAGCCATCTAGCCAAAAACATTCAGTACTTC.

V is TRBV6-1 and J is TRBJ2-3, with D unresolved. V lost 4 bases, J lost 0 bases, and 14 bases lay in between. The CDR3 has 16 residues. The germline CDR1 and CDR2 sequences are MNHNS and SASEGT. The CDR3 coding sequence is TGTGCCAGCAGTGTATTGGCGGAAACTAGCACAGATACGCAGTATTTT. This gives the protein CASSVLAETSTDTQYF.

V and J are TRBV28 and TRBJ1-5; unclear D gene. The V gene lost 6 bases and the J gene lost 16 bases, with 22 bases spanning the gap. CDR1 and CDR2 (germline): MDHEN, SYDVKM. CDR3 size: 13 residues. The CDR3 protein is CASSLLTSASPHF. The CDR3 DNA follows: TGTGCCAGCAGCTTGCTGACCAGTGCCTCCCCACATTTT.

This clonotype was detected many times. V is TRBV6-1 and J is TRBJ2-1; 9 bases map to TRBD1. The V gene's germline CDR1 is MNHNS and CDR2 SASEGT. The CDR3 loop spans 15 amino acids. With 6 bases clipped from V and 5 bases from J, the junction kept 8 bases outside the gene matches. For the CDR3, the DNA is TGTGCCAGCAGACCCACCGGGACAGGGAACAATGAGCAGTTCTTC. Protein product: CASRPTGTGNNEQFF.

The rearrangement joins TRBV9 to TRBJ1-1; a weak D match, TRBD1 (5 bases). The CDR3 loop spans 15 amino acids. V was cut by 0 bases and J by 0 bases, with 9 bases left in between. The germline gives CDR1 SGDLS, CDR2 YYNGEE. The CDR3 bases are TGTGCCAGCAGCGTAGGGGGCCCTATGAACACTGAAGCTTTCTTT. This encodes CASSVGGPMNTEAFF.

This clonotype showed up many times. The V gene is TRBV6-1, the J gene TRBJ1-1; 7 nucleotides line up with TRBD1. The CDR3 covers 13 residues. Per the germline V gene, CDR1 is MNHNS and CDR2 is SASEGT. The trim removed 5 bases at V and 3 bases at J, leaving 3 bases unmatched. CDR3 sequence (DNA): TGTGCCAGCAGTACCCAGGGGGACACTGAAGCTTTCTTT. Its translation: CASSTQGDTEAFF.

This clonotype has just a few counts. The genes are TRBV4-1 and TRBJ2-7, with 9 bases matching TRBD2. This CDR3 has 14 amino acids. Trimming at V came to 4 bases and at J to 7 bases, leaving 8 bases not matched to a gene. The germline V gene encodes CDR1 MGHRA and CDR2 YSYEKL. The CDR3 DNA reads TGCGCCAGCAGCCCCTTAGCGGGAGTGAAAGAGCAGTACTTC. Translating gives CASSPLAGVKEQYF.

In its sample, this clonotype was seen a few times. The chain is built from TRBV9 and TRBJ2-3; D could derive from TRBD1 or TRBD2 (9 bases each). Trimming removed 2 bases from V and 3 bases from J, with 34 bases in between. Germline CDR1 SGDLS, CDR2 YYNGEE. The CDR3 length is 22 residues. The CDR3 loop reads CASSVPGQGFRRLAGSTDTQYF. The CDR3 DNA reads as TGTGCCAGCAGCGTTCCGGGACAGGGCTTCAGGCGGCTAGCGGGAAGTACAGATACGCAGTATTTT.